This T cell receptor beta chain was observed in a study of cytomegalovirus exposure and HLA in healthy donors. Study context: Within the Caucasian-associated ancestry cluster were around 80% of the 350 to 400 genotyped donors.

This clone was detected once. Antigen: not known. At the DNA level, this CDR3 is encoded by other sequences in the same sample as well. General study results and limits: As confirmed in vitro, a few CMV-associated chains were specific for CMV antigens. One later analysis reportedly identified an Asian-associated ancestry cluster that showed fewer N-insertions than the roughly 600-donor mean. In a later analysis, specific HLA alleles were associated with under 20,000 TCR beta sequences at a 0.05 false discovery rate.

CDR3 length equals 14 residues. Looked up from germline, CDR1 is SNHLY and CDR2 is FYNNEI. With 2 bases clipped from V and 3 bases from J, the junction kept 2 bases outside the gene matches. The PCR was carried out with 60 Vbeta primers and 13 Jbeta primers. Method: immunoSEQ multiplex PCR; TCRdb's copy keeps in-frame clones and lacks some. The data contain about 150,000 clones, just under 75% of them singletons. This sequence was found in a woman between 18 and 29 years old in good health and CMV-seronegative. Sequencing was performed on PBMCs. The rearrangement links TRBV2 to TRBJ2-3, with 7 bases identical to TRBD2. The CDR3 spells CASSERGGTDTQYF. CDR3 in DNA: TGTGCCAGCAGTGAAAGGGGAGGGACAGATACGCAGTATTTT. Supplemented by reference TRBV2 and TRBJ2-3, the full variable domain reads EPEVTQTPSHQVTQMGQEVILRCVPISNHLYFYWYRQILGQKVEFLVSFYNNEISEKSEIFDDQFSVERPDGSNFTLKIRSTKLEDSAMYFCASSERGGTDTQYFGPGTRLTVL.